The source of this TCR beta chain is a study of HIV-infected children after antiretroviral therapy interruption. The CDR3 has 16 residues. Germline V gene data show CDR1 as MNHNS and CDR2 as SASEGT. V shed 2 bases and J 4 bases; nucleotides not matched to a gene: 10. Many counts were recorded for this clonotype. Documented treatment: PENTA 11 planned treatment interruption arm or continuous ART arm. RNA-based 3' RACE libraries used unique molecular identifiers. TCRdb re-derived calls from the 3' RACE reads in MiXCR, one entry per CDR3 protein. The sample yields about 86,000 distinct CDR3 sequences, 6.9% seen once.

The sample was CD45RA+ CD4+ T cells from PBMCs, pooled from several time points, taken from a donor given antiretroviral therapy, either interrupted or continuous. Subset indicated: naive CD4+ CD45RA+ CD45RO- T cells. The chain uses TRBV6-1 and TRBJ1-2, with 7 bases fitting TRBD1. This clonotype was obtained from a pool of human donors with HIV. The CDR3: CASSERAGTVLYGYTF. For the CDR3, the DNA is TGTGCCAGCAGTGAAAGGGCCGGGACAGTCCTCTATGGCTACACCTTC.